This TCR beta chain was sequenced for a study of cytomegalovirus exposure and HLA in healthy donors. General study results and limits: When analyzed later, the rates of TCR association showed variation by HLA locus, with DRB1 the most and HLA-C the fewest.

The PCR had 60 Vbeta and 13 Jbeta primers. Sequencing used immunoSEQ multiplex PCR; TCRdb keeps in-frame clones, though not all of them. The table lists about 140,000 clones, around 80% of them singletons. This clone was seen once. The antigen remains unidentified. The CDR3 sequence is 14 residues long. The ends were cut back, 2 bases at V and 0 bases at J, with 6 bases in the middle. Germline CDR1 is SGHTA and CDR2 is FQGTGA. Every donor was a healthy person donating bone marrow. The sequencing sample was made of PBMCs. V gene TRBV7-3 combines with J gene TRBJ2-3, with D unresolved. This clonotype was sampled from a woman in her 40s in good health and CMV-seropositive. CDR3 DNA: TGTGCCAGCAGCTTAGGGCTTAGCACAGATACGCAGTATTTT. Protein: CASSLGLSTDTQYF.